The T cell receptor beta chain under discussion was sequenced for a study of response to subunit inactivated influenza vaccine. Germline V CDR1 and CDR2: SGHRS, YFSETQ. The CDR3 is made up of 13 amino acids. With V trimmed by 4 bases and J by 6 bases, 2 bases remained unmatched. TCRdb reanalysed the RT-PCR reads using MiXCR and keeps one entry per CDR3 protein. The sample comprises fewer than 700,000 distinct CDR3 sequences, 10% to 15% of which are singletons, and roughly 14% rests with the top ten. The J gene is TRBJ2-3, the V gene TRBV5-1, with TRBD2 identical over 10 bases. Specimen: PBMCs from blood, collected about 6 weeks after vaccination. This clonotype originated in a man aged 45-60 years who received an inactivated influenza vaccine. The CDR3 sequence: CASSSSGRDTQYF. CDR3 DNA: TGCGCCAGCAGCAGTAGCGGGAGGGATACGCAGTATTTT.